The clone carrying this T cell receptor (beta chain) was counted ten times or more. Its antigen is as yet unknown. These data come from a study of T cells in Graves' hyperthyroidism and ophthalmopathy. Diagnoses used clinical symptoms, serum thyroxine and TRAb, thyroid ultrasound and orbital computed tomography. Fresh 10 ml peripheral blood yielded PBMCs. General study results and limits: Ophthalmopathy and stable hyperthyroidism were told apart by a 13 V-J model. Most thyroid clonotypes with frequency above 0.001 were detected in blood.

The source material, RNA transcripts, was used to amplify TCR beta CDR3 regions. The HTBI set primed first-round TCR CDR3 RT-PCR. TCRdb re-analysed the multiplex PCR reads in MiXCR, keeping a single row per CDR3 protein. The sample holds about 510,000 distinct CDR3 sequences, 14% seen once. The sequenced sample was blood. This sequence was found in a woman aged 40 to 50 with Graves' hyperthyroidism.

As DNA, the CDR3 is TGTGCCAGCAGTTTCGCAACGAGGGCAGATACGCAGTATTTT. Residues: CASSFATRADTQYF. The chain employs TRBV28 and TRBJ2-3; perhaps TRBD2 as D (5 bases). V was clipped by 3 bases and J by 4 bases, with 11 bases between them. Germline V gene data show CDR1 as MDHEN and CDR2 as SYDVKM. The length of the CDR3 is 14 residues.